These 2 T cell receptor beta chains share one sample of origin, sequenced in a study of blood T cells in healthy people across ages. Alongside a J-beta primer mix, a sample-barcoded 5' primer served in a second PCR lasting roughly 7 to 11 cycles. TCRdb reanalysed the 5' RACE reads using MiXCR and keeps one entry per CDR3 protein. The table shows about 1.8 million distinct CDR3 sequences, with just under 50% occurring only once. The specimen was blood. The receptors stem from a woman in her 40s in good health.

V is TRBV5-1 and J is TRBJ2-4; TRBD1 agrees at 11 bases. The V segment lost 4 bases and the J segment 13 bases; nucleotides outside the gene matches: 7. Germline V gene data show CDR1 as SGHRS and CDR2 as YFSETQ. This CDR3 has 13 residues. The CDR3 DNA sequence: TGCGCCAGCAGCGACGGGACAGGGGGACGGCAGTACTTC. It specifies CASSDGTGGRQYF.

This clonotype was counted only a few times. The chain combines TRBV12-3 or TRBV12-4 with TRBJ1-2; 8 bases match TRBD1. V gave up 0 bases and J gave up 7 bases; unmatched junction bases: 4. CDR3 length: 14 amino acids. CDR3 protein: CASSLAAGGPGYTF. CDR3 DNA sequence: TGTGCCAGCAGTTTAGCGGCAGGGGGCCCTGGCTACACCTTC.